The clone carrying this T cell receptor (beta chain) was found a few times. The antigen remains unidentified. The germline gives CDR1 LGHNT, CDR2 FRNRAP. This CDR3 spans 13 amino acids. Trimming took off 5 bases at V and 8 bases at J, with 13 bases between the two ends. This sample was taken from a study of blood T cells in healthy people across ages. Notes on the study in general: Greater diversity and more naive CD4+ cells were seen in long-lived donors than in aged donors.

PCR was performed a second time for roughly 7 to 12 cycles using a sample-barcoded 5' primer and a J-beta primer mix. TCRdb reprocessed the 5' RACE reads with MiXCR, giving one entry per CDR3 protein. The sample has around 1,000,000 distinct CDR3 sequences; 35% to 40% are singletons. This clonotype was sampled from a man in his late teens or twenties in good health. Sequencing was carried out using blood. The chain combines TRBV12-5 with TRBJ2-1; D is undetermined. This CDR3 reads CASGPTHTDEQFF. DNA of the CDR3: TGTGCTAGTGGTCCTACCCACACGGATGAGCAGTTCTTC.